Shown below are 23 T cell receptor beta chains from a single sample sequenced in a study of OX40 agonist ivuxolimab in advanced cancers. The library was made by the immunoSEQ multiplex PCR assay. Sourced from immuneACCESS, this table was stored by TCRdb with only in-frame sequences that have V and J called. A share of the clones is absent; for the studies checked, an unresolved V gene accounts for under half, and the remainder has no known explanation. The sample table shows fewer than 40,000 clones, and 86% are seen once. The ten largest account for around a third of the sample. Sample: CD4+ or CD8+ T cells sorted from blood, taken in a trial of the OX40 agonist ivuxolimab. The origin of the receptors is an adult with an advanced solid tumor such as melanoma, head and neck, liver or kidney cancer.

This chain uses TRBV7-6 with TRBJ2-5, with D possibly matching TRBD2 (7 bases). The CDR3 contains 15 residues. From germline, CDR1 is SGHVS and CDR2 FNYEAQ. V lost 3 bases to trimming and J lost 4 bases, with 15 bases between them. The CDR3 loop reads CASSLRGQNRETQYF. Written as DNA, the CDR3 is TGTGCCAGCAGCTTGCGGGGGCAGAACAGAGAGACCCAGTACTTC. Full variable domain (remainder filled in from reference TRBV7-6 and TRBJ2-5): GAGVSQSPRYKVTKRGQDVALRCDPISGHVSLYWYRQALGQGPEFLTYFNYEAQQDKSGLPNDRFSAERPEGSISTLTIQRTEQRDSAMYRCASSLRGQNRETQYFGPGTRLLVL.

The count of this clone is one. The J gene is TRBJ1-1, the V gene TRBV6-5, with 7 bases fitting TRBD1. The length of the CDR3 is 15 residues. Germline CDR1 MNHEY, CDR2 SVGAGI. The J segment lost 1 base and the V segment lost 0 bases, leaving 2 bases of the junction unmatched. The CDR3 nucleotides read TGTGCCAGCAGTTACTCTCCAGGGGGGAACACTGAAGCTTTCTTT. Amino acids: CASSYSPGGNTEAFF.

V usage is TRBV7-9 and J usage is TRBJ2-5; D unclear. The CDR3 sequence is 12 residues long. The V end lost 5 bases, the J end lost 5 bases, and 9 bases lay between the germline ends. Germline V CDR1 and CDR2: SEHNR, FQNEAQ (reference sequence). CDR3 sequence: CASSPLLETQYF. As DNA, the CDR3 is TGTGCCAGCAGCCCACTATTGGAGACCCAGTACTTC.

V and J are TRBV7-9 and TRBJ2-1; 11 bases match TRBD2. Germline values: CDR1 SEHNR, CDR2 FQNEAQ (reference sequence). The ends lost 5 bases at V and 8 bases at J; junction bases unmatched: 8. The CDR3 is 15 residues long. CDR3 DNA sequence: TGTGCCAGCAGCCTACCTAGCGGGAGGCCCGATGAGCAGTTCTTC. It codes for CASSLPSGRPDEQFF.

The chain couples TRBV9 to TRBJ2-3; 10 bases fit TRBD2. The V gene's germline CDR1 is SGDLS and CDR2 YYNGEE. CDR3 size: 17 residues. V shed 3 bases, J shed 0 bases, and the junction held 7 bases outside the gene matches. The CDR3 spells CASSGGLAVSSTDTQYF. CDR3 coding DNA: TGTGCCAGCAGCGGCGGACTAGCGGTATCTAGCACAGATACGCAGTATTTT. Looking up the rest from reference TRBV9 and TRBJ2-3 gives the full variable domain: DSGVTQTPKHLITATGQRVTLRCSPRSGDLSVYWYQQSLDQGLQFLIQYYNGEERAKGNILERFSAQQFPDLHSELNLSSLELGDSALYFCASSGGLAVSSTDTQYFGPGTRLTVL.

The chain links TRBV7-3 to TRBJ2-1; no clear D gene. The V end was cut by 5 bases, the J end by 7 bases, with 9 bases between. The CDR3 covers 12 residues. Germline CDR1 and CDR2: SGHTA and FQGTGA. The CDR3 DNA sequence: TGTGCCAGCAGCGCAACAACGAATGAGCAGTTCTTC. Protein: CASSATTNEQFF.

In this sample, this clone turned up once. The CDR3 DNA reads as TGTGCCACCAGCAGAGATCGAGGGGGAGCTGTCAATGAGCAGTTCTTC. Its translation: CATSRDRGGAVNEQFF. The rearrangement uses TRBV15 and TRBJ2-1; tentatively, D is TRBD1 (6 bases). The CDR3 is 16 amino acids. Germline V CDR1 and CDR2: LNHNV, YYDKDF (reference sequence). The germline V and J ends were trimmed by 0 bases and 6 bases, with 15 bases remaining between them.

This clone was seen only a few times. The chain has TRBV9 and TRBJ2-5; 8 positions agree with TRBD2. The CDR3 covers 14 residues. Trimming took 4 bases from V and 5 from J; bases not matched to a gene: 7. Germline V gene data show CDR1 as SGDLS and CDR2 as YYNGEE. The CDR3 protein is CASSRGGTQETQYF. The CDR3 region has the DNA TGTGCCAGCAGCCGGGGGGGAACGCAGGAGACCCAGTACTTC.

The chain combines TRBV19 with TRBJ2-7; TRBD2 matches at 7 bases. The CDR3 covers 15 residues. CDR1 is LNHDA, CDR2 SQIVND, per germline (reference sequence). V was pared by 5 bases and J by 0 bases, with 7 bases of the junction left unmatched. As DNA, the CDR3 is TGTGCCAGTAGTGGGGCAGCGGGAAGCTCCTACGAGCAGTACTTC. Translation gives CASSGAAGSSYEQYF.

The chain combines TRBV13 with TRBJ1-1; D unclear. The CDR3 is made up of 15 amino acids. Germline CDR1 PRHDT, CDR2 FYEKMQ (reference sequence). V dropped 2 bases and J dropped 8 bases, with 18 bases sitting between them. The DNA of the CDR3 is TGTGCCAGCAGCTTAAACCCAACGGAAGGGTCGGAAGCTTTCTTT. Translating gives CASSLNPTEGSEAFF.

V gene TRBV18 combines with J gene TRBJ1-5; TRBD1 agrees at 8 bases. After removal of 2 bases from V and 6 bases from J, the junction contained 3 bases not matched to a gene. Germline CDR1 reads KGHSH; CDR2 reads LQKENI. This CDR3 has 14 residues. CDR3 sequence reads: CASSPAGGSQPQHF. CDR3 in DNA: TGTGCCAGCTCACCAGCAGGGGGCAGTCAGCCCCAGCATTTT.

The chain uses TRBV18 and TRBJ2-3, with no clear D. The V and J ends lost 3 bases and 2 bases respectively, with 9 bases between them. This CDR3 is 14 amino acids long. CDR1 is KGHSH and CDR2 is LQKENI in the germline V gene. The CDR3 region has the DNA TGTGCCAGCTCACCGGCGGAAAACACAGATACGCAGTATTTT. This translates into CASSPAENTDTQYF.

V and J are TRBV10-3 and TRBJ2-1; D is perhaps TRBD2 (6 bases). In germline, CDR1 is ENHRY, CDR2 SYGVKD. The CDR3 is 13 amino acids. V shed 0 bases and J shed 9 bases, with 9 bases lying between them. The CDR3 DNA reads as TGTGCCATCAGTGAGTCGGGACTTGGTGAGCAGTTCTTC. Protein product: CAISESGLGEQFF.

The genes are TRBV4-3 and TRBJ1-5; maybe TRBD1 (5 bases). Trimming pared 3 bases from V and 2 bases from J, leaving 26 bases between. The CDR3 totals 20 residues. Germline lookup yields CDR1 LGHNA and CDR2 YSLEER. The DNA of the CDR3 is TGCGCCAGCAGCCAGGTGCCCCGGGGCCCTGAAAATTTTGGCAATCAGCCCCAGCATTTT. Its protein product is CASSQVPRGPENFGNQPQHF.

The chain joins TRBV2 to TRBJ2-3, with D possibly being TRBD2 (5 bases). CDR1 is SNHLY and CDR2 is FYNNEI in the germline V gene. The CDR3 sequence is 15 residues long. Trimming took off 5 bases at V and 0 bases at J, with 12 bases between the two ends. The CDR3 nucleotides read TGTGCCAGCAGTCAACAGAGGGTCAGCACAGATACGCAGTATTTT. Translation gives CASSQQRVSTDTQYF. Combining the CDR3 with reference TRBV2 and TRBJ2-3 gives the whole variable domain EPEVTQTPSHQVTQMGQEVILRCVPISNHLYFYWYRQILGQKVEFLVSFYNNEISEKSEIFDDQFSVERPDGSNFTLKIRSTKLEDSAMYFCASSQQRVSTDTQYFGPGTRLTVL.

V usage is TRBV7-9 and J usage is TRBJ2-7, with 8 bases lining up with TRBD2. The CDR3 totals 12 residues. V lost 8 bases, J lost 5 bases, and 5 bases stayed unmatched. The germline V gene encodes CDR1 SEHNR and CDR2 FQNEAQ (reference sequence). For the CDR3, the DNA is TGTGCCAGCTCGGGAGGGCCCAACGAGCAGTACTTC. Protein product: CASSGGPNEQYF.

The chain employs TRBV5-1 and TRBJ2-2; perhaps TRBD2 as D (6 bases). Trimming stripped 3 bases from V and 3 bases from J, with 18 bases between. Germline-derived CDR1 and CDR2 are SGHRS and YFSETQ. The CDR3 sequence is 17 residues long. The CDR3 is CASSYWPRTTDTGELFF. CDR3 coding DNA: TGCGCCAGCAGCTATTGGCCTCGGACTACGGACACCGGGGAGCTGTTTTTT. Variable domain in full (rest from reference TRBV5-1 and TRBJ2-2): KAGVTQTPRYLIKTRGQQVTLSCSPISGHRSVSWYQQTPGQGLQFLFEYFSETQRNKGNFPGRFSGRQFSNSRSEMNVSTLELGDSALYLCASSYWPRTTDTGELFFGEGSRLTVL.

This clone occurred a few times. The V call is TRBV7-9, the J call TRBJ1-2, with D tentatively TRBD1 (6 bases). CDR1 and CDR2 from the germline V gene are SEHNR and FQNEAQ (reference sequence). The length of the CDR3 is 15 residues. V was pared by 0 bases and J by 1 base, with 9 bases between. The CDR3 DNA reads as TGTGCCAGCAGCTTAGCGAGGGGGGATAACTATGGCTACACCTTC. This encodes CASSLARGDNYGYTF.

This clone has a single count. The CDR3 protein is CASSITASGAGELFF. The CDR3 region has the DNA TGTGCCAGCAGTATCACGGCCTCCGGTGCCGGGGAGCTGTTTTTT. The chain carries TRBV28 and TRBJ2-2; D is ambiguous. The length of the CDR3 is 15 residues. CDR1 and CDR2 from the germline V gene are MDHEN and SYDVKM. V gave up 5 bases and J gave up 6 bases, with 16 bases separating them.

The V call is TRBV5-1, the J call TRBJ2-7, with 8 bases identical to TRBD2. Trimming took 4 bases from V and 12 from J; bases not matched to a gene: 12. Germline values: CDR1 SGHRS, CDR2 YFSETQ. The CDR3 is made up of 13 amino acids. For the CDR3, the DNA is TGCGCCAGCAGCACGGTAACTAGCGGATCCGCGTACTTC. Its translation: CASSTVTSGSAYF. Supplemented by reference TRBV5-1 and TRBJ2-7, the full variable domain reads KAGVTQTPRYLIKTRGQQVTLSCSPISGHRSVSWYQQTPGQGLQFLFEYFSETQRNKGNFPGRFSGRQFSNSRSEMNVSTLELGDSALYLCASSTVTSGSAYFGPGTRLTVT.

The CDR3 sequence is CASARRGSTNEKLFF. In DNA, the CDR3 is TGTGCCAGCGCCCGAAGAGGCAGCACAAATGAAAAACTGTTTTTT. The chain uses TRBV2 and TRBJ1-4; D is unclear. V lost 8 bases to trimming and J lost 5 bases, with 18 bases between them. This CDR3 is built from 15 residues. Germline-derived CDR1 and CDR2 are SNHLY and FYNNEI.

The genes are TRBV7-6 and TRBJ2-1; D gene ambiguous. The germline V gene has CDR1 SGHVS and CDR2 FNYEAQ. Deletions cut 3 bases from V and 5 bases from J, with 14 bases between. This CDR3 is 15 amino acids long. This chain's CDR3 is CASSFLGNRHNEQFF. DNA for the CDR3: TGTGCCAGCAGCTTTCTAGGGAACCGCCACAATGAGCAGTTCTTC.

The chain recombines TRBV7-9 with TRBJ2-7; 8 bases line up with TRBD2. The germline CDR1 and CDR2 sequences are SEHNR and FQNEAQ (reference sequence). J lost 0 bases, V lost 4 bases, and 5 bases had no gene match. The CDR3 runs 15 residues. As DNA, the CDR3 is TGTGCCAGCAGCTCCAGCAGCGGGAGCTCCTACGAGCAGTACTTC. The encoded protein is CASSSSSGSSYEQYF.